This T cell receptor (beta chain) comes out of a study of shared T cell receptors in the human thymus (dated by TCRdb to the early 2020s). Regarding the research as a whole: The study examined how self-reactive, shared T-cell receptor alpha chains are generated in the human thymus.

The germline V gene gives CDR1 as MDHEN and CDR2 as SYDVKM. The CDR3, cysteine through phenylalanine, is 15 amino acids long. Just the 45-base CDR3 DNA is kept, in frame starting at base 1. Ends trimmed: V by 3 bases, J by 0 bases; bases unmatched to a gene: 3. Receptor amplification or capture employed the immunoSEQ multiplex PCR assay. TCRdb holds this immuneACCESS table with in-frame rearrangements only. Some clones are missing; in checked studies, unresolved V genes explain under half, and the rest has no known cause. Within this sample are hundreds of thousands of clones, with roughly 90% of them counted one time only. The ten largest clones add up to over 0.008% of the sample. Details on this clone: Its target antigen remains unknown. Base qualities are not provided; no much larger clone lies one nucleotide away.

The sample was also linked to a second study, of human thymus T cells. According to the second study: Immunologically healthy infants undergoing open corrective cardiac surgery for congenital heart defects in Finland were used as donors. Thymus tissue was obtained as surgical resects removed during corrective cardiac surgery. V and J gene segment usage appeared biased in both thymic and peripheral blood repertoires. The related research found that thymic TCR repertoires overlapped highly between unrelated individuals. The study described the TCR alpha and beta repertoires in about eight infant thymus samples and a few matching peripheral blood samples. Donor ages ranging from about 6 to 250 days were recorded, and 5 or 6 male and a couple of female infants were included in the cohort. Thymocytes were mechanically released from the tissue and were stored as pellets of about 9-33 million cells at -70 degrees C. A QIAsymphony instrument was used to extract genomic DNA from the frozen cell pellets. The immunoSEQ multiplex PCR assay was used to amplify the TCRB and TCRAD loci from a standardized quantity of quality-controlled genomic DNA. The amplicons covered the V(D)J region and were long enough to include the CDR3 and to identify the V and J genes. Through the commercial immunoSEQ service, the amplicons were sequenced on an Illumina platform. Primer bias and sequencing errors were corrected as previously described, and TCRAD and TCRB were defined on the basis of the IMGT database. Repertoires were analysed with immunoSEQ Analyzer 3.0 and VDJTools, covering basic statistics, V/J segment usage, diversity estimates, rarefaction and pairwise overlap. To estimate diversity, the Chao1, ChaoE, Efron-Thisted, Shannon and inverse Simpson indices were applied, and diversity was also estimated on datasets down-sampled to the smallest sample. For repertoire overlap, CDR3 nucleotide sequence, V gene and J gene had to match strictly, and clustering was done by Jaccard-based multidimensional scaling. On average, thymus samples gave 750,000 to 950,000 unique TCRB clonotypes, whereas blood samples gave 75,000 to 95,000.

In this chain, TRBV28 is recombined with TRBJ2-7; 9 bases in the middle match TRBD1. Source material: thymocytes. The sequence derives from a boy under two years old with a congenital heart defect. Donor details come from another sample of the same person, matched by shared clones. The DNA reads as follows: TGTGCCAGCAGTTTGGACAGGGGTGGCTCCTACGAGCAGTACTTC. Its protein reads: CASSLDRGGSYEQYF.